These 25 T cell receptor beta chains share one sample of origin, sequenced in a study of blood T cells in healthy people across ages. Through a sample-barcoded 5' primer and a J-beta primer mix, a second PCR was run for about 6 to 11 cycles. TCRdb re-called the 5' RACE reads through MiXCR, storing one row per CDR3 protein. The sample lists hundreds of thousands of distinct CDR3 sequences, nearly 60% seen once, with about 20% in the top ten. Sequencing used blood. Every receptor here comes from a man aged 30 to 45 in good health.

The chain joins TRBV21-1 to TRBJ2-1; the table names TRBD1, a call not compared with the DNA. TRBV21-1 is designated a pseudogene. The CDR3 length is 20 residues. The CDR3 sequence: CASRFPGCLNDGRSYNEQFF. The CDR3 bases are TGTGCCAGCAGGTTCCCGGGATGTCTCAACGATGGTCGCTCCTACAATGAGCAGTTCTTC.

V and J are TRBV29-1 and TRBJ2-1; no clear D. The CDR3 has 11 residues. Germline V lookup: CDR1 SQVTM, CDR2 ANQGSEA. Trimming took off 4 bases at V and 4 bases at J, with 5 bases between the two ends. CDR3 region: CSVGRYNEQFF. The CDR3, as DNA: TGCAGCGTTGGTCGGTACAATGAGCAGTTCTTC.

The chain recombines TRBV29-1 with TRBJ2-7; D unresolved. Trimming shortened V by 4 bases and J by 5 bases, and 9 bases separated the two germline ends. This CDR3 is built from 11 residues. Germline V gene sequence: CDR1 SQVTM, CDR2 ANQGSEA. The DNA of the CDR3 is TGCAGCGTTGTTATGGCCGACGAGCAGTACTTC. As protein: CSVVMADEQYF.

The CDR3 DNA follows: TGTGCCTCTGGCGGGCAGGAACCCGAGACCCAGTACTTC. It encodes CASGGQEPETQYF. This rearrangement joins TRBV2 to TRBJ2-5, with a possible D match to TRBD2 (5 bases). Germline values: CDR1 SNHLY, CDR2 FYNNEI. The CDR3 has 13 residues. Trimming left V 11 bases short and J 5 bases short, with 18 bases between.

The chain couples TRBV30 to TRBJ2-5, with 9 positions matching TRBD2. This CDR3 contains 14 residues. Germline V gene sequence: CDR1 GTSNPN, CDR2 SVGIG (reference sequence). Trimming at V came to 2 bases and at J to 5 bases, leaving 6 bases not matched to a gene. CDR3 region: CAWSTGLAMETQYF. CDR3 DNA: TGTGCCTGGAGTACGGGACTAGCTATGGAGACCCAGTACTTC.

This clonotype was seen a handful of times. The rearrangement joins TRBV4-3 to TRBJ1-4; D gene ambiguous. Germline assignment: CDR1 LGHNA and CDR2 YSLEER. The CDR3 spans 15 residues. Trimming stripped 0 bases from V and 6 bases from J, with 11 bases between. The CDR3 here is CASSQEGGRDEKLFF. Written as DNA, the CDR3 is TGCGCCAGCAGCCAAGAGGGTGGGCGGGATGAAAAACTGTTTTTT.

The chain is built from TRBV6-6 and TRBJ2-1; 9 nucleotides line up with TRBD2. Germline CDR1 is MNHNY and CDR2 is SVGAGI (reference sequence). CDR3 size: 14 residues. V shed 5 bases and J 9 bases; nucleotides not matched to a gene: 8. The DNA of the CDR3 is TGTGCCAGCAGTCTTAGCGGGAGAGGCGGTGAGCAGTTCTTC. This gives the protein CASSLSGRGGEQFF.

The chain recombines TRBV6-5 with TRBJ1-1; D possibly corresponds to TRBD1 (5 bases). V was pared by 6 bases and J by 10 bases, with 18 bases between. The CDR3 is made up of 13 amino acids. Germline V gene lookup returns CDR1 MNHEY and CDR2 SVGAGI. The CDR3 here is CASSNGAAGPAFF. The CDR3 nucleotides are TGTGCCAGCAGCAACGGGGCAGCAGGGCCAGCTTTCTTT.

The count of this clonotype is one. This chain connects TRBV20-1 to TRBJ2-1; D is perhaps TRBD2 (5 bases). V shed 2 bases and J shed 6 bases, with 17 bases lying between them. Germline V gives CDR1 DFQATT, CDR2 SNEGSKA (reference sequence). The CDR3 contains 15 residues. The CDR3 DNA reads as TGCAGTGCTAGATACTCGGGAAGGCCTAGCAATGAGCAGTTCTTC. It yields the protein CSARYSGRPSNEQFF.

This clonotype has a handful of counts. The V call is TRBV10-3, the J call TRBJ2-3; TRBD2 agrees at 8 bases. The CDR3 is made up of 16 amino acids. The V gene's germline CDR1 is ENHRY and CDR2 SYGVKD. Germline trimming cut 3 bases from V and 5 bases from J; bases unmatched to any gene: 10. CDR3 in DNA: TGTGCCATCAGTGACCAAGCGGGAGCACGCATAGATACGCAGTATTTT. It encodes CAISDQAGARIDTQYF.

On this clonotype itself: A much bigger clone sits one base away, suggesting this may be a read error. The genes are TRBV20-1 and TRBJ2-5; 9 bases align to TRBD1. V lost 6 bases to trimming and J lost 11 bases; unmatched junction nucleotides: 16. Germline CDR1 reads DFQATT; CDR2 reads SNEGSKA (reference sequence). CDR3 size: 14 residues. The CDR3 sequence is CSAPWTGATHEQYF. The CDR3, as DNA: TGCAGTGCCCCCTGGACAGGGGCCACCCATGAGCAGTACTTC.

This chain joins TRBV5-1 and TRBJ2-3, with D unclear. The germline V gene has CDR1 SGHRS and CDR2 YFSETQ. Deletions cut 10 bases from V and 4 bases from J, with 10 bases between. The CDR3 extends over 11 amino acids. CDR3 sequence (DNA): TGCGCCCCTGGGTATCCAGATACGCAGTATTTT. It translates to CAPGYPDTQYF.

This sequence joins TRBV27 and TRBJ1-4; D gene uncertain. The CDR3 consists of 14 residues. Between the trimmed V and J ends, which lost 6 bases and 0 bases, there was a span of 8 bases. From germline, CDR1 is MNHEY and CDR2 SMNVEV (reference sequence). This chain's CDR3 is CASRPVATNEKLFF. CDR3 sequence (DNA): TGTGCCAGCAGACCCGTTGCAACTAATGAAAAACTGTTTTTT.

This chain joins TRBV5-5 and TRBJ2-2, with D possibly being TRBD2 (5 bases). In germline, CDR1 is SGHKS, CDR2 YYEKEE (reference sequence). The CDR3 consists of 12 residues. Trimming stripped 5 bases from V and 8 bases from J, with 10 bases between. The CDR3 sequence: CASRGVPGELFF. Written as DNA, the CDR3 is TGTGCCAGCAGGGGAGTTCCGGGGGAGCTGTTTTTT.

The chain carries TRBV7-2 and TRBJ1-1; D gene uncertain. Germline-derived CDR1 and CDR2 are SGHTA and FQGNSA. CDR3 length: 14 amino acids. Trimming took off 3 bases at V and 0 bases at J, with 8 bases between the two ends. The CDR3 sequence is CASSFRALNTEAFF. The CDR3 nucleotides read TGTGCCAGCAGCTTTAGGGCATTGAACACTGAAGCTTTCTTT.

The chain carries TRBV7-2 and TRBJ1-2; possibly TRBD1 for D (5 bases). Germline V gene sequence: CDR1 SGHTA, CDR2 FQGNSA. There are 13 residues in the CDR3. V shed 5 bases and J shed 12 bases, with 19 bases lying between them. CDR3 nucleotides: TGTGCCAGCAGCCGAGACAGAAGGTGGGGAGACACCTTC. This sequence encodes CASSRDRRWGDTF.

V is TRBV4-3 and J is TRBJ2-1, with 7 bases identical to TRBD1. Germline CDR1 LGHNA, CDR2 YSLEER. There are 15 residues in the CDR3. V gave up 3 bases and J gave up 1 base; unmatched junction bases: 3. The chain's CDR3 is CASSQTQGSYNEQFF. Here the CDR3 DNA reads TGCGCCAGCAGCCAGACACAGGGGTCCTACAATGAGCAGTTCTTC.

The rearrangement links TRBV6-2 or TRBV6-3 to TRBJ1-2, with TRBD1 identical over 8 bases. Trimming cost V 7 bases and J 5 bases; bases outside gene matches: 6. Germline CDR1 MNHEY, CDR2 SVGEGT. This CDR3 contains 13 residues. The CDR3 here is CASKKTGEYGYTF. The CDR3 DNA is TGTGCCAGCAAAAAGACAGGGGAGTATGGCTACACCTTC.

This clonotype was counted a few times. V is TRBV7-2 and J is TRBJ2-7; the match to TRBD2 covers 8 bases. V trimming: 10 bases; J trimming: 3 bases; junction bases outside the gene matches: 8. This CDR3 has 13 amino acids. Germline lookup yields CDR1 SGHTA and CDR2 FQGNSA. CDR3 nucleotide sequence: TGTGCCACGAGGGGGACTAGTGTCTACGAGCAGTACTTC. Translation gives CATRGTSVYEQYF.

This clonotype was observed a single time. The chain joins TRBV20-1 to TRBJ2-7, with 10 positions matching TRBD1. V gave up 5 bases and J gave up 4 bases; unmatched junction bases: 8. There are 14 residues in the CDR3. From germline, CDR1 is DFQATT and CDR2 SNEGSKA (reference sequence). In DNA form, the CDR3 reads TGCAGTGCTCTCCAGCCGGGACAGGGGTACGAGCAGTACTTC. Translation gives CSALQPGQGYEQYF.

The rearrangement uses TRBV4-2 and TRBJ1-1; D unresolved. Deletions cut 0 bases from V and 1 base from J, with 9 bases between. Looked up from germline, CDR1 is LGHNA and CDR2 is YNFKEQ. The CDR3 extends over 15 amino acids. The CDR3 DNA sequence: TGTGCCAGCAGCCAAGACGGGGAAAAGAACACTGAAGCTTTCTTT. It is translated as CASSQDGEKNTEAFF.

The chain couples TRBV9 to TRBJ1-5; the D is unclear. Germline loops: CDR1 SGDLS, CDR2 YYNGEE. The ends were cut back, 3 bases at V and 3 bases at J, with 10 bases in the middle. This CDR3 comprises 14 residues. DNA of the CDR3: TGTGCCAGCAGCGAAGGGTTTATCAATCAGCCCCAGCATTTT. It translates to CASSEGFINQPQHF.

This chain connects TRBV25-1 to TRBJ2-6; no definite D call. The V and J ends lost 3 bases and 4 bases respectively, with 7 bases between them. CDR3 size: 14 residues. Germline V CDR1 and CDR2: MGHDK, SYGVNS. The CDR3 DNA is TGTGCCAGCAGTGAGTCCGGGGGGGCCAACGTCCTGACTTTC. Its translation: CASSESGGANVLTF.

CDR3 nucleotides: TGTGCCAGCAGACCCAACAGAGTCGGGGTCGCAGATACGCAGTATTTT. This encodes CASRPNRVGVADTQYF. The chain is built from TRBV6-2 or TRBV6-3 and TRBJ2-3; weak D call: TRBD2 (5 bases). The CDR3 has 16 amino acids. Germline assignment: CDR1 MNHEY and CDR2 SVGEGT. V was trimmed by 6 bases and J by 4 bases, leaving 20 bases between them.

The chain carries TRBV7-2 and TRBJ1-5; weak D call: TRBD1 (6 bases). The germline V gene has CDR1 SGHTA and CDR2 FQGNSA. The CDR3 has 15 residues. V lost 1 base, J lost 7 bases, and 14 bases lay in between. The CDR3 loop reads CASSLEAQGGQPQHF. Written as DNA, the CDR3 is TGTGCCAGCAGCTTAGAAGCACAGGGCGGGCAGCCCCAGCATTTT.